The 22 T cell receptor beta chains below come from one sample, sequenced in a study of response to subunit inactivated influenza vaccine. TCRdb itself ran the RT-PCR reads through MiXCR, one entry per CDR3 protein. This table has 450,000 to 600,000 distinct CDR3 sequences, 6% to 9% appearing once. The sample here was PBMCs from blood, taken less than 30 months after vaccination. These receptor sequences come from a man aged 50-75 years who received an inactivated influenza vaccine.

In this sample, this clonotype turned up a few times. This chain's CDR3 is CSAKAGGGNEQFF. The DNA of the CDR3 is TGCAGCGCCAAAGCGGGAGGCGGGAATGAGCAGTTCTTC. The rearrangement joins TRBV29-1 to TRBJ2-1; TRBD2 matches at 9 bases. The ends lost 7 bases at V and 7 bases at J; junction bases unmatched: 8. CDR1 and CDR2 (germline): SQVTM, ANQGSEA. The CDR3 is 13 amino acids.

Turning to this clonotype: This may come from a read error, since a much larger clone is one base off. The chain combines TRBV18 with TRBJ2-7; weak D call: TRBD1 (5 bases). Trimming took off 2 bases at V and 2 bases at J, with 10 bases between the two ends. The germline V gene encodes CDR1 KGHSH and CDR2 LQKENI. CDR3 size: 14 residues. CDR3 coding DNA: TGTGCCAGCTCACCAGCGACAGAAGCCTACGAGCAGTACTTC. It codes for CASSPATEAYEQYF.

This clonotype was seen ten or more times. This rearrangement joins TRBV5-6 to TRBJ2-3; TRBD1 might be the D (5 bases). The CDR3 spans 15 residues. The V end was cut by 5 bases, the J end by 0 bases, with 13 bases between. Germline CDR1 reads SGHDT; CDR2 reads YYEEEE. The CDR3 loop is CASRRQTSSTDTQYF. The CDR3, as DNA: TGTGCCAGCAGACGACAGACATCTAGCACAGATACGCAGTATTTT. The variable domain in full, with the rest retrieved from reference TRBV5-6 and TRBJ2-3, is DAGVTQSPTHLIKTRGQQVTLRCSPKSGHDTVSWYQQALGQGPQFIFQYYEEEERQRGNFPDRFSGHQFPNYSSELNVNALLLGDSALYLCASRRQTSSTDTQYFGPGTRLTVL.

This chain uses TRBV5-1 with TRBJ2-7, with 9 bases lining up with TRBD2. CDR1 SGHRS and CDR2 YFSETQ come from the germline V gene. The CDR3 covers 15 residues. The J segment lost 2 bases and the V segment lost 1 base, leaving 4 bases of the junction unmatched. Written as DNA, the CDR3 is TGCGCCAGCAGCTTGTTTAGCGGGAGCGCCTACGAGCAGTACTTC. Residues: CASSLFSGSAYEQYF.

Notes on this clonotype: Since a much larger clone is just one base distant, this may be a read error. This chain links TRBV28 with TRBJ1-1; D unclear. CDR3 length: 16 residues. V was pared by 6 bases and J by 0 bases, with 17 bases between. Germline V CDR1 and CDR2: MDHEN, SYDVKM. CDR3 sequence: CASSAGMWRLNTEAFF. In DNA, the CDR3 is TGTGCCAGCAGCGCTGGGATGTGGAGATTGAACACTGAAGCTTTCTTT.

V and J are TRBV12-3 or TRBV12-4 and TRBJ1-2; possible D gene TRBD1, 6 bases. V dropped 4 bases and J dropped 6 bases, with 15 bases sitting between them. The CDR3 totals 14 residues. The CDR3 DNA reads TGTGCCAGCAGTTACCCCGGGGGGCCGGATGGCTACACCTTC. Translation gives CASSYPGGPDGYTF.

In its sample, this clonotype was seen a few times. The J gene is TRBJ1-2, the V gene TRBV20-1, with TRBD1 matching over 8 bases. V shed 7 bases and J 4 bases; nucleotides not matched to a gene: 11. This CDR3 region has 14 residues. CDR1 and CDR2 (germline): DFQATT, SNEGSKA (reference sequence). This chain's CDR3 is CSDLDRARGYGYTF. The CDR3 DNA follows: TGCAGTGATTTGGACAGGGCGAGAGGCTATGGCTACACCTTC.

The chain couples TRBV7-9 to TRBJ1-2; 10 nucleotides align to TRBD1. The CDR3 totals 14 residues. Trimming at V came to 6 bases and at J to 7 bases, leaving 8 bases not matched to a gene. Germline loops: CDR1 SEHNR, CDR2 FQNEAQ (reference sequence). The CDR3: CASSPATGGFGYTF. The CDR3 DNA reads as TGTGCCAGCAGTCCAGCGACAGGGGGCTTTGGCTACACCTTC.

This clonotype has a handful of counts. This chain uses TRBV5-6 with TRBJ2-5; maybe TRBD2 (5 bases). V dropped 0 bases and J dropped 0 bases, with 15 bases sitting between them. Germline values: CDR1 SGHDT, CDR2 YYEEEE. The CDR3 spans 17 residues. The CDR3 region has the DNA TGTGCCAGCAGCTTGGCCTCTTCAGCGGCGTACCAAGAGACCCAGTACTTC. It is translated as CASSLASSAAYQETQYF.

This clonotype was seen more than once but under ten times. V usage is TRBV20-1 and J usage is TRBJ2-1; 10 bases agree with TRBD2. The germline CDR1 and CDR2 sequences are DFQATT and SNEGSKA (reference sequence). V trimming: 5 bases; J trimming: 4 bases; junction bases outside the gene matches: 5. The CDR3 length is 14 residues. DNA for the CDR3: TGCAGTGCTCGAACTAGCGGGAAATACAATGAGCAGTTCTTC. This codes for CSARTSGKYNEQFF.

This clonotype was seen a few times. The genes are TRBV7-3 and TRBJ2-1; D uncertain. This CDR3 region has 13 residues. Looked up from germline, CDR1 is SGHTA and CDR2 is FQGTGA. Trimming left V 4 bases short and J 12 bases short, with 16 bases between. This CDR3 is CASSSRTFAAQFF. CDR3 nucleotides: TGTGCCAGCAGCTCCCGGACCTTTGCAGCGCAGTTCTTC.

The rearrangement joins TRBV12-3 or TRBV12-4 to TRBJ1-1; TRBD1 aligns across 7 bases. CDR3 size: 14 residues. The junction had 4 bases not matched to a gene; V was cut back by 5 bases and J by 1 base. CDR3: CASSPGQRNTEAFF. The CDR3 nucleotides are TGTGCCAGCAGTCCGGGACAGCGGAACACTGAAGCTTTCTTT.

The chain combines TRBV6-1 with TRBJ2-7, with D maybe TRBD1 (6 bases). Trimming shortened V by 7 bases and J by 3 bases, and 19 bases separated the two germline ends. The germline CDR1 and CDR2 sequences are MNHNS and SASEGT. The CDR3 runs to 15 residues. CDR3 region: CASKIYPGQNYEQYF. CDR3 sequence (DNA): TGTGCCAGCAAAATATACCCGGGACAAAACTACGAGCAGTACTTC.

This clonotype was observed at least ten times. The V call is TRBV20-1, the J call TRBJ2-1, with TRBD2 matching 9 bases. Germline CDR1 DFQATT, CDR2 SNEGSKA (reference sequence). This CDR3 contains 17 residues. J gave up 9 bases and V 0 bases, and 15 bases lay outside the gene matches. This CDR3 reads CSARDHGRGGRASEQFF. As DNA, the CDR3 is TGCAGTGCTAGAGATCACGGTCGGGGCGGGAGGGCTAGTGAGCAGTTCTTC.

The chain couples TRBV25-1 to TRBJ2-5, with 12 bases matching TRBD2. The CDR3 has 17 residues. Germline CDR1 reads MGHDK; CDR2 reads SYGVNS. V gave up 1 base and J gave up 5 bases; unmatched junction bases: 8. The DNA of the CDR3 is TGTGCCAGCAGTGAATTGACTAGCGGGAGCGGGGTCGAGACCCAGTACTTC. This encodes CASSELTSGSGVETQYF.

This clonotype showed up many times. This chain joins TRBV5-1 and TRBJ1-1, with D unclear. Germline CDR1 SGHRS, CDR2 YFSETQ. The CDR3 totals 13 residues. V dropped 5 bases and J dropped 5 bases, with 13 bases sitting between them. CDR3 loop: CASRGTERTEAFF. In DNA, the CDR3 is TGCGCCAGCAGGGGAACGGAACGGACTGAAGCTTTCTTT.

This clonotype was seen at least ten times. V is TRBV5-1 and J is TRBJ2-6, with a possible D match to TRBD1 (6 bases). CDR1 SGHRS and CDR2 YFSETQ come from the germline V gene. Trimming cost V 6 bases and J 0 bases, with 13 bases left between them. CDR3 length: 16 residues. CDR3 amino acids: CASMFQGSSGANVLTF. In DNA form, the CDR3 reads TGCGCCAGCATGTTCCAGGGGAGCTCTGGGGCCAACGTCCTGACTTTC.

This clonotype has at least ten counts. At one of its ends the junction is not consistent with the germline gene, which may arise from a read error. The J gene is TRBJ1-2, the V gene TRBV6-5, with TRBD1 matching 10 bases. Germline V gene sequence: CDR1 MNHEY, CDR2 SVGAGI. This CDR3 is 12 amino acids long. The CDR3 DNA reads as TGTGCCAGCAGTGCCGGGACAGGGGCTCACTCCTTC. This codes for CASSAGTGAHSF.

A few counts support this clonotype. This chain joins TRBV6-1 and TRBJ2-2, with no clear D. This CDR3 spans 14 amino acids. Deletions cut 6 bases from V and 0 bases from J, with 8 bases between. Germline CDR1 MNHNS, CDR2 SASEGT. CDR3 in amino acids: CASSSRANTGELFF. As DNA, the CDR3 is TGTGCCAGCAGCTCTAGGGCGAACACCGGGGAGCTGTTTTTT.

This clonotype was counted many times. The chain uses TRBV7-2 and TRBJ2-3, with 10 bases that match TRBD2. Per the germline V gene, CDR1 is SGHTA and CDR2 is FQGNSA. The length of the CDR3 is 15 residues. After removal of 4 bases from V and 2 bases from J, the junction contained 3 bases not matched to a gene. The chain's CDR3 is CASSSLAGVTDTQYF. In DNA, the CDR3 is TGTGCCAGCAGCTCTCTAGCGGGAGTCACAGATACGCAGTATTTT.

About this clonotype: At one end, the junction sequence differs from germline, possibly due to a read error. The genes are TRBV4-3 and TRBJ2-7; possibly TRBD1 or TRBD2 for D (5 bases each). The CDR3 covers 17 residues. In germline, CDR1 is LGHNA, CDR2 YSLEER. CDR3 amino acids: CASSQAFRTGTPYEKYF. In DNA form, the CDR3 reads TGCGCCAGCAGCCAAGCCTTCAGAACCGGGACCCCGTACGAGAAGTACTTC.

This clonotype was detected ten times or more. The rearrangement links TRBV25-1 to TRBJ2-7; TRBD2 matches at 8 bases. This CDR3 region has 21 residues. V was clipped by 0 bases and J by 3 bases; unmatched bases: 22. Germline assignment: CDR1 MGHDK and CDR2 SYGVNS. The CDR3 spells CASSEYKGRREGFILNYEQYF. CDR3 bases: TGTGCCAGCAGTGAATATAAAGGCCGACGGGAGGGCTTTATATTAAACTACGAGCAGTACTTC.